This T cell receptor (beta chain) was sequenced for a study of OX40 agonist ivuxolimab in advanced cancers. Study-level information: The drug used for patients, ivuxolimab, was an agonistic anti-OX40 (CD134) antibody. Those enrolled were roughly 80% male, with a mean age of roughly 60 years and ages from roughly 23 to 79. Three patients had partial responses: one hepatocellular carcinoma, two cutaneous melanoma. Whole-study findings and limits: Patients with a partial response at 0.1-3.0 mg/kg had among the lowest clonal expansion.

J was trimmed by 4 bases and V by 6 bases; bases with no gene match: 7. The CDR3 runs to 15 residues. The germline gives CDR1 SGDLS, CDR2 YYNGEE. This clone has just one count. Antigen unknown. Assay: immunoSEQ multiplex PCR; the TCRdb copy retains only in-frame clones and omits some. This table holds 65,000 to 95,000 clones, around 88% found once. The sample here was CD4+ or CD8+ T cells sorted from blood, taken in a trial of the OX40 agonist ivuxolimab. This receptor was taken from an adult with an advanced solid tumor such as melanoma, head and neck, liver or kidney cancer. The chain employs TRBV9 and TRBJ2-1; 10 bases map to TRBD2. The CDR3 here is CASTPGLAEYNEQFF. CDR3 bases: TGTGCCAGCACCCCAGGACTAGCGGAATACAATGAGCAGTTCTTC.